This T cell receptor beta chain was observed in a study of T cell responses to AZD1222 COVID-19 vaccine. Using immunoSEQ multiplex PCR, the repertoire was profiled, and TCRdb retains in-frame clones only, with some absent. Of roughly 140,000 clones listed, roughly 93% were seen once; the top ten hold 9% to 9.5%. The V end was cut by 6 bases, the J end by 2 bases, with 10 bases between. This CDR3 has 13 amino acids. The germline V gene encodes CDR1 LNHNV and CDR2 YYDKDF (reference sequence). The source was peripheral blood, collected 28 days after the second AZD1222 dose. The V gene is TRBV15, the J gene TRBJ1-2; D gene uncertain. The clonotype originates from an adult who received the AZD1222 COVID-19 vaccine. CDR3 sequence: CATSTQSNYGYTF. CDR3 bases: TGTGCCACCAGTACACAGAGCAACTATGGCTACACCTTC.